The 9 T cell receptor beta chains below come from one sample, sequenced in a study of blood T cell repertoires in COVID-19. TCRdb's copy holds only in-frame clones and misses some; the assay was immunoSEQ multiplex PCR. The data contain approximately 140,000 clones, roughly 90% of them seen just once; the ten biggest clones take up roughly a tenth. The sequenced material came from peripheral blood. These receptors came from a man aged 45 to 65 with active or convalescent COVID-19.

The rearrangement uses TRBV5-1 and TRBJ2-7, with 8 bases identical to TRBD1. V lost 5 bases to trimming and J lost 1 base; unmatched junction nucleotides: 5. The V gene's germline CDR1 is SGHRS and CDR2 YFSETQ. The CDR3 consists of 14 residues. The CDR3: CASRTGTGSYEQYF. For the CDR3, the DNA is TGCGCCAGCAGGACCGGGACAGGATCCTACGAGCAGTACTTC.

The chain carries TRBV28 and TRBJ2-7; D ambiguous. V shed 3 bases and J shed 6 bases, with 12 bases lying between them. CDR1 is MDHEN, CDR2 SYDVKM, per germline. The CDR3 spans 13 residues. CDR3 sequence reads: CASSLNLLGEQYF. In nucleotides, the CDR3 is TGTGCCAGCAGTTTGAACCTGCTAGGCGAGCAGTACTTC.

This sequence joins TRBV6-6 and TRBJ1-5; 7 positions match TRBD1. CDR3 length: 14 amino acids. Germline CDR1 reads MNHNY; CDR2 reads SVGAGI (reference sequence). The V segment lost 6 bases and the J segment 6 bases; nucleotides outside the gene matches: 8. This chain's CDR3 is CASRQTGERQPQHF. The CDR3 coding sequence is TGTGCCAGCAGGCAAACAGGGGAACGTCAGCCCCAGCATTTT.

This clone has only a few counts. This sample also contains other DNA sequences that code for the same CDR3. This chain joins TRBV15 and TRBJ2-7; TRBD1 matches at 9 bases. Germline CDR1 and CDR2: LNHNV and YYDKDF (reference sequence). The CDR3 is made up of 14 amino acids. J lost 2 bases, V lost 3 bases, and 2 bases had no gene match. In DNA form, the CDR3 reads TGTGCCACCAGCAGGGACAGGGGCCCCTACGAGCAGTACTTC. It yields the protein CATSRDRGPYEQYF.

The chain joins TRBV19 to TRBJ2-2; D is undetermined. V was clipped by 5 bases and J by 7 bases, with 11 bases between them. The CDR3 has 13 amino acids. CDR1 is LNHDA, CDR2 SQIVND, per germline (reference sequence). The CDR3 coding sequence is TGTGCCAGTAGTCCCCCCTCGGGCGGGGAGCTGTTTTTT. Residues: CASSPPSGGELFF. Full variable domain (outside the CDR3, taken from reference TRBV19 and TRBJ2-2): DGGITQSPKYLFRKEGQNVTLSCEQNLNHDAMYWYRQDPGQGLRLIYYSQIVNDFQKGDIAEGYSVSREKKESFPLTVTSAQKNPTAFYLCASSPPSGGELFFGEGSRLTVL.

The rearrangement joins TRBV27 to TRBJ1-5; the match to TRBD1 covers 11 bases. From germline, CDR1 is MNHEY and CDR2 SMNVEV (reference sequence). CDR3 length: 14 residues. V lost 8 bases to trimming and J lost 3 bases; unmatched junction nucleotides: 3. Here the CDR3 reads CASGTGGSNQPQHF. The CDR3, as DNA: TGTGCCAGCGGGACAGGGGGGTCCAATCAGCCCCAGCATTTT.

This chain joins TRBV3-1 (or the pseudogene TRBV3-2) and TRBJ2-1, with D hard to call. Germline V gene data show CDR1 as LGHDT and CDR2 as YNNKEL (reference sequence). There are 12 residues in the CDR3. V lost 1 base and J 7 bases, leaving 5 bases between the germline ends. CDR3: CASSQVQNEQFF. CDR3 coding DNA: TGTGCCAGCAGCCAAGTTCAGAATGAGCAGTTCTTC.

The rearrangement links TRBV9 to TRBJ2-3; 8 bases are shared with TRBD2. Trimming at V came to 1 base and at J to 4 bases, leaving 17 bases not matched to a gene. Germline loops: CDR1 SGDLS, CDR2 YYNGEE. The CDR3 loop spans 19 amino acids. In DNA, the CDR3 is TGTGCCAGCAGCGTATCCATCCGGGAGGGCCTTATTTCTGCAGATACGCAGTATTTT. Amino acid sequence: CASSVSIREGLISADTQYF.

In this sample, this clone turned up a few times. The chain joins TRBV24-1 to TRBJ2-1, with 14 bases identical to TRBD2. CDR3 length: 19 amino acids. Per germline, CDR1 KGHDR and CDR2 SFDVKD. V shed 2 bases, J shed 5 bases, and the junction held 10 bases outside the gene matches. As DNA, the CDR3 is TGTGCCACCAGTGATTGGGGGGGGACTAGCGGGAGTGAGAACAATGAGCAGTTCTTC. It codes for CATSDWGGTSGSENNEQFF.